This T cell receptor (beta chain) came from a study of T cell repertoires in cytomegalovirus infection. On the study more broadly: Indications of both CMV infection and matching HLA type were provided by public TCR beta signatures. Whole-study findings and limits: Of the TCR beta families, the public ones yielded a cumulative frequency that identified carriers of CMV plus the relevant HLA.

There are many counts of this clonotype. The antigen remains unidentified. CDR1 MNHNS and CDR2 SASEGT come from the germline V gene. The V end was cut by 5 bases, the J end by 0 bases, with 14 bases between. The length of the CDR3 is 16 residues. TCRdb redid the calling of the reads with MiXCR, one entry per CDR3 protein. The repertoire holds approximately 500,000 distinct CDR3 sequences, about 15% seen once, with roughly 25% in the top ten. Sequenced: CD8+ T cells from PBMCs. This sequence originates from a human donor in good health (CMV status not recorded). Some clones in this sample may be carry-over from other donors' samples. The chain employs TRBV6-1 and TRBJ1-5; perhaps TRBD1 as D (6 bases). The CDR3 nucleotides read TGTGCCAGCAGTAGAACAGGGCAATATAGCAATCAGCCCCAGCATTTT. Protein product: CASSRTGQYSNQPQHF.